This TCR beta chain was found in a study of molecular identifiers for immune sequencing clone quantification. Overall study results and limits: Barcodes shared by identical TCR molecules could lead to underestimated sizes of highly expanded clones.

This clonotype was counted a few times. Its target is unknown. Germline and junction disagree at one end, which may indicate a read error. Each CDR3 protein gets one entry after TCRdb re-called the PCR reads with MiXCR. The sample holds under 650,000 distinct CDR3 sequences, approximately 20% seen once. Germline CDR1 and CDR2: KGHSH and LQKENI. This CDR3 is 14 amino acids long. This clonotype originated in a human donor in good health. Some libraries in this study had Jurkat cell RNA spiked in. The V and J genes are TRBV18 and TRBJ2-5; D is unresolved. Source material: naive CD8+ T cells from blood, with Jurkat cell RNA spiked in. The sample's subset: FACS-sorted CD8+CD4-CCR7+CD45RA+ naive T cells. CDR3 sequence (DNA): TGTGCCAGCTCACCACCGAACAGCCAAGAGACCCAGCACTTC. Residues: CASSPPNSQETQHF. The full variable domain, its missing parts supplied by reference TRBV18 and TRBJ2-5, is NAGVMQNPRHLVRRRGQEARLRCSPMKGHSHVYWYRQLPEEGLKFMVYLQKENIIDESGMPKERFSAEFPKEGPSILRIQQVVRGDSAAYFCASSPPNSQETQHFGPGTRLLVL.